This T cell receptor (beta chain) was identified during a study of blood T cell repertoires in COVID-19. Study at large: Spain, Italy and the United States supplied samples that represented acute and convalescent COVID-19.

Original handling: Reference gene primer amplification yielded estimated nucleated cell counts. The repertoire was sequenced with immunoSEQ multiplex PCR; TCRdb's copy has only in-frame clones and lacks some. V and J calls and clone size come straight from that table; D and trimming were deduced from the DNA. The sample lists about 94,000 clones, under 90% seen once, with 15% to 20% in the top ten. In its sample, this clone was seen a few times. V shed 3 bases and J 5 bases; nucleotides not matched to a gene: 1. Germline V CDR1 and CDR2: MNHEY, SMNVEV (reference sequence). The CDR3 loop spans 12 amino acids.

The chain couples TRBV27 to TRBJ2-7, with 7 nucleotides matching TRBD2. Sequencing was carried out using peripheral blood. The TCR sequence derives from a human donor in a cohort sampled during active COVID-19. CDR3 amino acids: CASSLAGDEQYF. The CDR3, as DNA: TGTGCCAGCAGTTTGGCGGGGGACGAGCAGTACTTC.